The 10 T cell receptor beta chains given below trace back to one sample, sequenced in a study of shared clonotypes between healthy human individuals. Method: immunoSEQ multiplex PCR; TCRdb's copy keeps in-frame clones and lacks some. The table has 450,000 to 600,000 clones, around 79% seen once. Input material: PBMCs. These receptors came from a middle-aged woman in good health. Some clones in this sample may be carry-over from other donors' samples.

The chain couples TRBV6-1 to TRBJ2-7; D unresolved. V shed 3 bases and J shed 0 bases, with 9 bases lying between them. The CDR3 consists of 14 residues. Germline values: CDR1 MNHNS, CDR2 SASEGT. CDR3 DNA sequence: TGTGCCAGCAGTGAGTCCCAGCCCTCCTACGAGCAGTACTTC. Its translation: CASSESQPSYEQYF.

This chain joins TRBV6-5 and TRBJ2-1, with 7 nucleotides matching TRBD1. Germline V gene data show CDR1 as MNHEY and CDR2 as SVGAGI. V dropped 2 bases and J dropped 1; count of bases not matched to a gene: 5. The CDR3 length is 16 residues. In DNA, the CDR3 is TGTGCCAGCAGTTACGCACAGGGGACATCCTACAATGAGCAGTTCTTC. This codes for CASSYAQGTSYNEQFF.

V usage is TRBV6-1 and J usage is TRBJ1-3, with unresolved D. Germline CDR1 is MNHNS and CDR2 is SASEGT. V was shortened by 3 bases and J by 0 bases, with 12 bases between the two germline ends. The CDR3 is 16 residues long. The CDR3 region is CASSDRAADSGNTIYF. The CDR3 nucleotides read TGTGCCAGCAGTGACCGGGCCGCAGACTCTGGAAACACCATATATTTT.

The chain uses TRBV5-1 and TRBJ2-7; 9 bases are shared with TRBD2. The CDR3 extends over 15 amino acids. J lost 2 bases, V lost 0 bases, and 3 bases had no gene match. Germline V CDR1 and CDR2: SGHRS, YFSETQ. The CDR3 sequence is CASSLGGGRAYEQYF. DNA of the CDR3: TGCGCCAGCAGCTTGGGTGGCGGGAGGGCCTACGAGCAGTACTTC.

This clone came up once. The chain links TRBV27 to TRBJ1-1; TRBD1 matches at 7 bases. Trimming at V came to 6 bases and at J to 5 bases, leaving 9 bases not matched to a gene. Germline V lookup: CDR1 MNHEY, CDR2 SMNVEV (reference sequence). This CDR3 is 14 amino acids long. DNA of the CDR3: TGTGCCAGCAGGAGACGGACAGGAGGGACTGAAGCTTTCTTT. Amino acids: CASRRRTGGTEAFF.

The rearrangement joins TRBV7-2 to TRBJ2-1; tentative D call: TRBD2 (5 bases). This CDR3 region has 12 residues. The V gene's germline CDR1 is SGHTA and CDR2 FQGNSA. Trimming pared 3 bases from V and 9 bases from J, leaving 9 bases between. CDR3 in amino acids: CASSFYGGEQFF. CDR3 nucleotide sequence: TGTGCCAGCAGCTTTTACGGAGGTGAGCAGTTCTTC.

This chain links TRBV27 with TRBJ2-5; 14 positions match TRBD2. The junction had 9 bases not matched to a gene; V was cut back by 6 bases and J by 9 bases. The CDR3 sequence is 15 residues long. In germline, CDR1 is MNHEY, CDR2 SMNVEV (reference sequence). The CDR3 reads CASSPGTSGSGPQYF. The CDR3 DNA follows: TGTGCCAGCAGCCCTGGGACTAGCGGGAGTGGTCCCCAGTACTTC.

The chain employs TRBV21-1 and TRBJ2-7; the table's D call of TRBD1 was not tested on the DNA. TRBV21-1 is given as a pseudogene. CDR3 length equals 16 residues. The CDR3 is CASSKGLGQVYYEQYF. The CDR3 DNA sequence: TGTGCCAGCAGCAAAGGGTTGGGACAGGTGTATTACGAGCAGTACTTC.

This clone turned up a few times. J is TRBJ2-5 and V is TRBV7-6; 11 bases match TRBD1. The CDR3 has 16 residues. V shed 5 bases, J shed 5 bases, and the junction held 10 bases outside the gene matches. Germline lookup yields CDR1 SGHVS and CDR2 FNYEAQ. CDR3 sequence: CASSLPGQGAGETQYF. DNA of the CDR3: TGTGCCAGCAGCCTTCCTGGACAGGGGGCGGGGGAGACCCAGTACTTC.

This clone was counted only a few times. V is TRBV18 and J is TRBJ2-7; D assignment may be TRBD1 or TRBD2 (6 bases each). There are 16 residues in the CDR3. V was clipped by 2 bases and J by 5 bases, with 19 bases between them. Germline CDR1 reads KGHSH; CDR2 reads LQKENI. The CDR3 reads CASSPTGGGRVNEQYF. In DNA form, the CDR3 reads TGTGCCAGCTCACCAACAGGAGGGGGGCGGGTCAACGAGCAGTACTTC.